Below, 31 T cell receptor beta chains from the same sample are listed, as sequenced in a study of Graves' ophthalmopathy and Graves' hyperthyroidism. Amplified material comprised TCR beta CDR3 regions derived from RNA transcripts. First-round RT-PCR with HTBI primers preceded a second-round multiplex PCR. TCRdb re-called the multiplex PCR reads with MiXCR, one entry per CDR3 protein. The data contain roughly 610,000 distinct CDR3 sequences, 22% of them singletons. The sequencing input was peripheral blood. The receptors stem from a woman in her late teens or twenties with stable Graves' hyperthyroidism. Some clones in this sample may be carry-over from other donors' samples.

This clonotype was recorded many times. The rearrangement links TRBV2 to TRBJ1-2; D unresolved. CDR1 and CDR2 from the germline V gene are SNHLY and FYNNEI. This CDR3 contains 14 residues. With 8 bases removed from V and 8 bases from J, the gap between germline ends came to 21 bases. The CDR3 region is CASHPRRVVRGYTF. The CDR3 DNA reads TGTGCCAGCCACCCTCGAAGGGTGGTGCGGGGCTACACCTTC. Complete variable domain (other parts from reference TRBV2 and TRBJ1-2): EPEVTQTPSHQVTQMGQEVILRCVPISNHLYFYWYRQILGQKVEFLVSFYNNEISEKSEIFDDQFSVERPDGSNFTLKIRSTKLEDSAMYFCASHPRRVVRGYTFGSGTRLTVV.

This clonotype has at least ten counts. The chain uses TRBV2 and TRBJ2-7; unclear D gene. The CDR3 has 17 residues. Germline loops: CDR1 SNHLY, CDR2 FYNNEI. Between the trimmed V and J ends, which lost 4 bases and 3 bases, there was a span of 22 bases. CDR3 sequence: CASSVEQQGSVFYEQYF. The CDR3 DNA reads TGTGCCAGCAGTGTAGAACAACAAGGGTCCGTTTTCTACGAGCAGTACTTC.

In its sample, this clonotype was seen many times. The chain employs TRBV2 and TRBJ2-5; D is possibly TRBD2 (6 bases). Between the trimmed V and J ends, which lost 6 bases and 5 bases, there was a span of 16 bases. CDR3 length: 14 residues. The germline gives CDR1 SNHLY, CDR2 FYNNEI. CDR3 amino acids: CASSGSGSGETQYF. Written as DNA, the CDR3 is TGTGCCAGCAGCGGAAGCGGGTCGGGGGAGACCCAGTACTTC.

The CDR3 reads CASSTRAVNYGYTF. In nucleotides, the CDR3 is TGCGCCAGCAGTACGCGGGCCGTTAACTATGGCTACACCTTC. This chain joins TRBV10-1 and TRBJ1-2; no reliable D call. CDR1 is WNHNN and CDR2 is SYGVQD in the germline V gene (reference sequence). Trimming shortened V by 5 bases and J by 1 base, and 11 bases separated the two germline ends. The CDR3 runs 14 residues.

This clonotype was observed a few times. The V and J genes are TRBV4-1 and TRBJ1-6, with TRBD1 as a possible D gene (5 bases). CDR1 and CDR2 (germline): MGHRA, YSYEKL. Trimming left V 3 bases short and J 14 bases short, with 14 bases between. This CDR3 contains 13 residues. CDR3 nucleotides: TGCGCCAGCAGCCACCTACAGGAATTCACCCTCCACTTT. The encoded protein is CASSHLQEFTLHF.

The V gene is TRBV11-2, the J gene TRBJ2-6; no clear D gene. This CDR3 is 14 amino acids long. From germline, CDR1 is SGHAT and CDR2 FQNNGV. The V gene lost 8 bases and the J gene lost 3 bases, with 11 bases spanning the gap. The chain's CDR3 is CASAPMSGANVLTF. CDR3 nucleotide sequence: TGTGCCAGCGCTCCGATGAGTGGGGCCAACGTCCTGACTTTC.

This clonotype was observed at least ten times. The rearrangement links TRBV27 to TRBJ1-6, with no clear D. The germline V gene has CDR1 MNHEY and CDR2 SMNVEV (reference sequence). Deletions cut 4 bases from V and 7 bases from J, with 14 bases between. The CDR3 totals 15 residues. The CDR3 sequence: CASSSHSRTNSPLHF. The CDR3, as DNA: TGTGCCAGCAGTTCCCACTCAAGGACCAATTCACCCCTCCACTTT.

The CDR3 DNA reads as TGTGCCACCAGCAGAGACCGACAGCCCAGCTTTCCAAATTCACCCCTCCACTTT. Translating gives CATSRDRQPSFPNSPLHF. The chain joins TRBV15 to TRBJ1-6; possible D gene TRBD1, 5 bases. CDR3 size: 18 residues. Germline CDR1 LNHNV, CDR2 YYDKDF (reference sequence). Trimming cost V 0 bases and J 7 bases, with 19 bases left between them. The variable domain in full, with the rest retrieved from reference TRBV15 and TRBJ1-6, is DAMVIQNPRYQVTQFGKPVTLSCSQTLNHNVMYWYQQKSSQAPKLLFHYYDKDFNNEADTPDNFQSRRPNTSFCFLDIRSPGLGDTAMYLCATSRDRQPSFPNSPLHFGNGTRLTVT.

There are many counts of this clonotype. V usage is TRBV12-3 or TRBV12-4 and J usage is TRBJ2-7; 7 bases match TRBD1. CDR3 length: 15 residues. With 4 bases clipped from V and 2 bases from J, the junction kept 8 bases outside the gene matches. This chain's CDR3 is CASSSPPDRPYEQYF. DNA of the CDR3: TGTGCCAGCAGTTCCCCCCCGGACAGGCCCTACGAGCAGTACTTC.

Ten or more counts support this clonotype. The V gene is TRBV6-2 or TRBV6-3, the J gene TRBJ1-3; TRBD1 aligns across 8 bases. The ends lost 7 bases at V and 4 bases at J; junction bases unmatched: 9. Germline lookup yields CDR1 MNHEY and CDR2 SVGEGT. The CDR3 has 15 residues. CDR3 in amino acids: CASNPGQDRGNTIYF. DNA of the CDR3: TGTGCCAGCAATCCGGGACAGGACCGAGGAAACACCATATATTTT.

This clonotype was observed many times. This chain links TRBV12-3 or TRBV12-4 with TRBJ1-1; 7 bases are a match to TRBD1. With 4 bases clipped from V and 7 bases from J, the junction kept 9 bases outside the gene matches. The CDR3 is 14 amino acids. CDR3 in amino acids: CASSSRGARVEAFF. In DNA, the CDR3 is TGTGCCAGCAGTTCCAGGGGGGCGCGAGTTGAAGCTTTCTTT.

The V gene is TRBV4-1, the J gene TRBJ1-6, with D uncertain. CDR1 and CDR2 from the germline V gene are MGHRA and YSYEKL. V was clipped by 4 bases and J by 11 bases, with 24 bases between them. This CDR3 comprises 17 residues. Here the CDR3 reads CASSPTSARELRAPLHF. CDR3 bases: TGCGCCAGCAGCCCAACCTCGGCCCGGGAGCTAAGGGCACCCCTCCACTTT.

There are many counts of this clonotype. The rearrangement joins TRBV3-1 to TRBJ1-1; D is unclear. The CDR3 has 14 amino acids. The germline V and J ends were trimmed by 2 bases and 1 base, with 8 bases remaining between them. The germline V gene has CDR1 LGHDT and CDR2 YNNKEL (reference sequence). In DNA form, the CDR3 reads TGTGCCAGCAGCCAACGCGGAGGGAACACTGAAGCTTTCTTT. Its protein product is CASSQRGGNTEAFF.

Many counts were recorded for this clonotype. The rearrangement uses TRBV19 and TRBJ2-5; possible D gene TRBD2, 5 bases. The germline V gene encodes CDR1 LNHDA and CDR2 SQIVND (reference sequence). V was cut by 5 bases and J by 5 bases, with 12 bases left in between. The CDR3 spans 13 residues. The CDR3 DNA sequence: TGTGCCAGTAGTCGCAGCGGCTGGGAGACCCAGTACTTC. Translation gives CASSRSGWETQYF.

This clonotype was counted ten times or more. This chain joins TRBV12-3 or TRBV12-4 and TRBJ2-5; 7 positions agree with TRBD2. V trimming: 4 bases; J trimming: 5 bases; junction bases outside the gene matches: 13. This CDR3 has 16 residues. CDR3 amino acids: CASSWVVGGSAETQYF. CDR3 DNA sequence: TGTGCCAGCAGTTGGGTAGTGGGGGGGTCGGCGGAGACCCAGTACTTC.

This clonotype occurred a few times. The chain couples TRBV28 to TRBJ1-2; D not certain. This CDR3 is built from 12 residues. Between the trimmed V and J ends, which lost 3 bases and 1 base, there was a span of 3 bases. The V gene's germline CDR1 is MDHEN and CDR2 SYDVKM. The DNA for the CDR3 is TGTGCCAGCAGTTTGATTAACTATGGCTACACCTTC. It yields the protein CASSLINYGYTF.

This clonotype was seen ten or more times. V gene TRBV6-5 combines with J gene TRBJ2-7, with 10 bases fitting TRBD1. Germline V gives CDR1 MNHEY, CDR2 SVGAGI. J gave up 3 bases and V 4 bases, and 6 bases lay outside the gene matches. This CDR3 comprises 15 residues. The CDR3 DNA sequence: TGTGCCAGCAGTTCCCGGGACAGGGGCCTCTACGAGCAGTACTTC. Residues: CASSSRDRGLYEQYF.

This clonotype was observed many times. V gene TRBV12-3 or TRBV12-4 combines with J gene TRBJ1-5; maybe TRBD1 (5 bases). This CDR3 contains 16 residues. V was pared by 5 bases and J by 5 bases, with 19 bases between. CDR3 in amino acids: CASSTEQAAIYQPQHF. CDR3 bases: TGTGCCAGCAGTACCGAACAGGCGGCGATCTATCAGCCCCAGCATTTT.

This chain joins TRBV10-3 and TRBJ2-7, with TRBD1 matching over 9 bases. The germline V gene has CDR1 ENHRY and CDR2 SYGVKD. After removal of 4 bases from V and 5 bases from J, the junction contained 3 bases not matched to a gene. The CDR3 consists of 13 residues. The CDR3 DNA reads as TGTGCCATCAGTGGGGACAGGGCCGACGAGCAGTACTTC. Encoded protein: CAISGDRADEQYF.

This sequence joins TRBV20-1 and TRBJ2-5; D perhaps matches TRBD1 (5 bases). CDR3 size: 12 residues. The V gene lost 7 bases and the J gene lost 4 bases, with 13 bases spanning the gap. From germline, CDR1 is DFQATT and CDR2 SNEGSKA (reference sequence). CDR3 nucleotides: TGCAGTGTAAGAAGGGGTGGAGAGACCCAGTACTTC. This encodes CSVRRGGETQYF.

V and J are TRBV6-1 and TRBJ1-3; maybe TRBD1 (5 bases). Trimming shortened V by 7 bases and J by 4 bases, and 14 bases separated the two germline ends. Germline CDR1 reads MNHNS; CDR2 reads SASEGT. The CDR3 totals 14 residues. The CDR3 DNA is TGTGCCAGCACCATCGGGGCCCGAGGAAACACCATATATTTT. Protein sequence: CASTIGARGNTIYF.

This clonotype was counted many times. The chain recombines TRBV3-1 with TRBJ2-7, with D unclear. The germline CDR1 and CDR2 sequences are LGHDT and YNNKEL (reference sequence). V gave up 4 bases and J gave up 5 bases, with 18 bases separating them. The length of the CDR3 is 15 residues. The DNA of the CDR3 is TGTGCCAGCAGCCCAGAGCTCTGGGCGGCCAACGAGCAGTACTTC. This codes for CASSPELWAANEQYF.

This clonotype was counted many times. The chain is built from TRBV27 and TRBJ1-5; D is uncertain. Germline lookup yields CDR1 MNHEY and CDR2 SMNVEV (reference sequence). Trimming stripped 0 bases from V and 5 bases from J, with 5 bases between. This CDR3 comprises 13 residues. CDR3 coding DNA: TGTGCCAGCAGTTTATCCGCCCATCAGCCCCAGCATTTT. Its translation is CASSLSAHQPQHF.

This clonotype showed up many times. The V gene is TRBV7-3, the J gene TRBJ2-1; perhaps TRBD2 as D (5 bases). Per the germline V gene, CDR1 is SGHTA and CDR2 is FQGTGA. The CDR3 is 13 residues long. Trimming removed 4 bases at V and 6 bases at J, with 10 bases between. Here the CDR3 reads CASSWTASNEQFF. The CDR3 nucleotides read TGTGCCAGCAGCTGGACTGCCTCCAATGAGCAGTTCTTC. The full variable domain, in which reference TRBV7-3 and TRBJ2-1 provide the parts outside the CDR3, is GAGVSQTPSNKVTEKGKYVELRCDPISGHTALYWYRQSLGQGPEFLIYFQGTGAADDSGLPNDRFFAVRPEGSVSTLKIQRTERGDSAVYLCASSWTASNEQFFGPGTRLTVL.

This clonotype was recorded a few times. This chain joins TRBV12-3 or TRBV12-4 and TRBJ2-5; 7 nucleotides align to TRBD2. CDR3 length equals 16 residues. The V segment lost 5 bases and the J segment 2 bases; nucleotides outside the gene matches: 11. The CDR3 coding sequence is TGTGCCAGCAGTCCCCATGGGGGGGGAAGGCAAGAGACCCAGTACTTC. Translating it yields CASSPHGGGRQETQYF.

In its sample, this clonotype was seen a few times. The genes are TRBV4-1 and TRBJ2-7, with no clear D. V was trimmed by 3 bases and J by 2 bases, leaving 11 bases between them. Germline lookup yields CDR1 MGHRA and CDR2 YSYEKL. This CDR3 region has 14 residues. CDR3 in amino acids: CASSHTSTTYEQYF. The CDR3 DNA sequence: TGCGCCAGCAGCCACACCTCCACTACCTACGAGCAGTACTTC.

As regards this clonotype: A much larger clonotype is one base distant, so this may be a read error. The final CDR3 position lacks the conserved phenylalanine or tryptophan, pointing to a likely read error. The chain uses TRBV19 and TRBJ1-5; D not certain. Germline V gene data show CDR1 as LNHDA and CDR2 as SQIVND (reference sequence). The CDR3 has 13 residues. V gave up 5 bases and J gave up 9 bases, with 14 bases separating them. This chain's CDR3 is CASSVTPGGPQHL. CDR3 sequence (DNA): TGTGCCAGTAGTGTAACCCCCGGAGGGCCCCAGCATTTG.

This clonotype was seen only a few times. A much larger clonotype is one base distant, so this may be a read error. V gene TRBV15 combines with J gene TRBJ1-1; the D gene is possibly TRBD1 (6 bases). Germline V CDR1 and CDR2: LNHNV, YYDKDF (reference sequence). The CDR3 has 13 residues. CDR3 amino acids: CATSTYREPEACF. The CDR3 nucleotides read TGTGCCACCAGCACCTACAGGGAGCCTGAAGCTTGCTTT.

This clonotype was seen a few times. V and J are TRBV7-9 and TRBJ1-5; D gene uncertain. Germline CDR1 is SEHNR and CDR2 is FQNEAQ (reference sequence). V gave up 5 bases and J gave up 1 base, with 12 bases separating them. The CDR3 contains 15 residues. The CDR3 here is CASSRGDGSNQPQHF. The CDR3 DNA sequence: TGTGCCAGCAGCCGGGGTGACGGAAGCAATCAGCCCCAGCATTTT.

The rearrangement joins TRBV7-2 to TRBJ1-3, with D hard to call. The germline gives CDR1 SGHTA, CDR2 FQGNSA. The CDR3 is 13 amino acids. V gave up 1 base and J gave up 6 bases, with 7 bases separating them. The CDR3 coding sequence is TGTGCCAGCAGCTTAGGGCCCGAAAACACCATATATTTT. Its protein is CASSLGPENTIYF.

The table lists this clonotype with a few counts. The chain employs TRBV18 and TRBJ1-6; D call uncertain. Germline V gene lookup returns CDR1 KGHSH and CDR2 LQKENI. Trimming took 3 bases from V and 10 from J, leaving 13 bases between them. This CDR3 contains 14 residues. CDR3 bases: TGTGCCAGCTCACCTGACGTGGTAGGGTCACCCCTCCACTTT. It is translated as CASSPDVVGSPLHF. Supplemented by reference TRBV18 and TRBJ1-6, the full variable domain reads NAGVMQNPRHLVRRRGQEARLRCSPMKGHSHVYWYRQLPEEGLKFMVYLQKENIIDESGMPKERFSAEFPKEGPSILRIQQVVRGDSAAYFCASSPDVVGSPLHFGNGTRLTVT.